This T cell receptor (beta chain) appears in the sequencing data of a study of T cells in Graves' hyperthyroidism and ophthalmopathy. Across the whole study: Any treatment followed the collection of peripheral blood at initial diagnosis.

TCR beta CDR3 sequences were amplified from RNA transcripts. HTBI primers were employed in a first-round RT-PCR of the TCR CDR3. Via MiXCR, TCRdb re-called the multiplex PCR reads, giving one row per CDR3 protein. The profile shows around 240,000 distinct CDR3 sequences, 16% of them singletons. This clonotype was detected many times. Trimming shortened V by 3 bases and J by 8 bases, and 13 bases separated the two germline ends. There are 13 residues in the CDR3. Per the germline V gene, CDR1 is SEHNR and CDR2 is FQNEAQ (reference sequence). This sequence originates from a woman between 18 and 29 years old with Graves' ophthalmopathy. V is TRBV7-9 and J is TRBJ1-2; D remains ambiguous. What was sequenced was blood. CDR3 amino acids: CASSFGEEGGYTF. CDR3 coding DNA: TGTGCCAGCAGCTTTGGAGAAGAAGGAGGCTACACCTTC.